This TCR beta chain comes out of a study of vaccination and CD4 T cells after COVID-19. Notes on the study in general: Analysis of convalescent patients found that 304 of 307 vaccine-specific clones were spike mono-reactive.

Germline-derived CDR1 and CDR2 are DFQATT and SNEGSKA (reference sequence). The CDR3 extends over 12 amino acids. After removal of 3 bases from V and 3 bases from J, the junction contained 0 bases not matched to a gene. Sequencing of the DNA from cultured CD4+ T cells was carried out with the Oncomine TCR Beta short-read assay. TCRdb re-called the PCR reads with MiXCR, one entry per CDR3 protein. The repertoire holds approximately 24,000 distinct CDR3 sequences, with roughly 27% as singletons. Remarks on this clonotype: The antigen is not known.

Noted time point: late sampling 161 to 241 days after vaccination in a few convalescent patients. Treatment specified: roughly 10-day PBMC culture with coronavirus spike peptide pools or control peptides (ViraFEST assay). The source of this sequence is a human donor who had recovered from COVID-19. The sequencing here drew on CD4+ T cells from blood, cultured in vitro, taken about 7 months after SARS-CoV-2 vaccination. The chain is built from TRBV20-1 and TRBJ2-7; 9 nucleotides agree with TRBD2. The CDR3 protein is CSASSGSYEQYF. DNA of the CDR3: TGCAGTGCTAGTAGCGGGAGCTACGAGCAGTACTTC.